This is a list of T cell receptor beta chains from one sample in a study of blood T cell repertoires in COVID-19. This table comes from immunoSEQ multiplex PCR, and its TCRdb copy is limited to in-frame clones, with some not included. This sample carries over 70,000 clones, roughly four fifths of them seen once, and the ten largest clones take 10%. Sequences were obtained from peripheral blood. These receptor sequences come from a man in his 60s with acute or convalescent COVID-19. The CDR3 runs from the conserved cysteine through the conserved F or W. Fields, in order: V gene, D gene, clone size, J gene, CDR3 DNA, CDR3 protein. The D gene is left open where the match is weak. Not every row has a clone size; where given, it reads once, few, many or a size class.

V: TRBV19
D: TRBD2
size: few
J: TRBJ2-3
DNA: TGTGCCAGTAGTTACGGGCCAGCGGGGATGTTCACAGATACGCAGTATTTT
CDR3: CASSYGPAGMFTDTQYF

V: TRBV28
D: .
size: few
J: TRBJ1-5
DNA: TGTGCCAGCCTGGGGGGGGCCAGGCAGCCCCAGCATTTT
CDR3: CASLGGARQPQHF

V: TRBV28
D: TRBD1
size: .
J: TRBJ2-7
DNA: TGTGCCAGCAGTCCACCGGGACAGGTGAGCTCCTACGAGCAGTACTTC
CDR3: CASSPPGQVSSYEQYF

V: TRBV19
D: .
size: .
J: TRBJ1-2
DNA: TGTGCCTCCAGTGCGGACTATGGCTACACCTTC
CDR3: CASSADYGYTF

V: TRBV5-4
D: .
size: .
J: TRBJ1-1
DNA: TGTGCCAGCAGCTTCAGGGTGAACACTGAAGCTTTCTTT
CDR3: CASSFRVNTEAFF

V: TRBV2
D: .
size: .
J: TRBJ1-1
DNA: TGTGCCAGCATAGGAGTTTTGAACACTGAAGCTTTCTTT
CDR3: CASIGVLNTEAFF

V: TRBV5-6
D: TRBD2
size: .
J: TRBJ2-1
DNA: TGTGCCACCCAGCGGGGGGGCATCTATGAGCAGTTCTTC
CDR3: CATQRGGIYEQFF

V: TRBV6-5
D: .
size: .
J: TRBJ2-7
DNA: TGTGCCAGCAGTTACATGGAGTCCCACGAGCAGTACTTC
CDR3: CASSYMESHEQYF

V: TRBV6-5
D: .
size: .
J: TRBJ2-7
DNA: TGTGCCAGCAGTTACTCTGTGGCAGGCCAATCCTACGAGCAGTACTTC
CDR3: CASSYSVAGQSYEQYF

V: TRBV27
D: TRBD1
size: .
J: TRBJ1-1
DNA: TGTGCCAGCAGGCCGGGACAGGGGCAACGGACTGAAGCTTTCTTT
CDR3: CASRPGQGQRTEAFF

V: TRBV20-1
D: TRBD1
size: .
J: TRBJ1-2
DNA: TGCAGTGTGAGGGACAGAGAAGGCTACACCTTC
CDR3: CSVRDREGYTF

V: TRBV7-8
D: TRBD2
size: .
J: TRBJ2-2
DNA: TGTGCCAGCAGCCCTAATGCCCCGGGACTAGGAGCCGGGGAGCTGTTTTTT
CDR3: CASSPNAPGLGAGELFF

V: TRBV6-6
D: TRBD2
size: .
J: TRBJ2-5
DNA: TGTGCCAGCAGCCCCCGGGCGGGAGTTAGGCAAGAGACCCAGTACTTC
CDR3: CASSPRAGVRQETQYF

V: TRBV10-3
D: .
size: .
J: TRBJ1-1
DNA: TGTGCCATCAGTGAGTCGGGGGGTAGAGCTTTCTTT
CDR3: CAISESGGRAFF

V: TRBV25-1
D: .
size: .
J: TRBJ1-2
DNA: TGTGCCAGCAGCGCACAAGGACAGAACTATGGCTACACCTTC
CDR3: CASSAQGQNYGYTF

V: TRBV5-1
D: TRBD2
size: .
J: TRBJ2-5
DNA: TGCGCCAGCAGCATGACTAGCGGGATTGGAGAGACCCAGTACTTC
CDR3: CASSMTSGIGETQYF

V: TRBV12-5
D: .
size: once
J: TRBJ1-1
DNA: TGTGCTAGTTCGGAACAGGGTGGCACTGAAGCTTTCTTT
CDR3: CASSEQGGTEAFF

V: TRBV7-8
D: TRBD1
size: .
J: TRBJ2-1
DNA: TGTGCCAGCAGCCCGCGACAGGGGTCCTACAATGAGCAGTTCTTC
CDR3: CASSPRQGSYNEQFF

V: TRBV29-1
D: TRBD1
size: few
J: TRBJ1-2
DNA: TGCAGCGTTGTTCCTTGGGGACAGGGATCTGGCTACACCTTC
CDR3: CSVVPWGQGSGYTF

V: TRBV7-2
D: .
size: .
J: TRBJ1-3
DNA: TGTGCCAGCAGCTTACAGCGCTTTTCTGGAAACACCATATATTTT
CDR3: CASSLQRFSGNTIYF

V: TRBV5-1
D: .
size: few
J: TRBJ2-7
DNA: TGCGCCAGCAGCCCAGAGGCGAGGGACGAGCAGTACTTC
CDR3: CASSPEARDEQYF

V: TRBV21-1
D: .
size: few
J: TRBJ2-1
DNA: TGTGTCACGATTTTCCTCGGGCGGGGGGGCCAATACAATGAGCAGTTCTTC
CDR3: CVTIFLGRGGQYNEQFF

V: TRBV28
D: TRBD1
size: .
J: TRBJ2-4
DNA: TGTGCCAGCAGTCCCTGGGACAGACTAGCCAAAAACATTCAGTACTTC
CDR3: CASSPWDRLAKNIQYF

V: TRBV5-3
D: .
size: .
J: TRBJ1-1
DNA: TGTGCCAGAAGCCAAGGGGCGGAGACCACTGAAGCTTTCTTT
CDR3: CARSQGAETTEAFF

V: TRBV6-5
D: .
size: .
J: TRBJ2-3
DNA: TGTGCCAGCAGCCCCTGGACGGGCCGGGGGGATACGCAGTATTTT
CDR3: CASSPWTGRGDTQYF

V: TRBV7-6
D: .
size: .
J: TRBJ2-3
DNA: TGTGCCAGCAGCTTAGGGGTGGACTACAGCACAGATACGCAGTATTTT
CDR3: CASSLGVDYSTDTQYF

V: TRBV19
D: TRBD2
size: .
J: TRBJ2-7
DNA: TGTGCCAGTAGTGTTACTAGCGGGGAGTACTACGAGCAGTACTTC
CDR3: CASSVTSGEYYEQYF

V: TRBV6-6
D: .
size: .
J: TRBJ1-5
DNA: TGTGCCAGCGGGGACACCGCCCAGCATTTT
CDR3: CASGDTAQHF

V: TRBV5-8
D: .
size: .
J: TRBJ2-7
DNA: TGTGCCAGCAGCTTGTGGCAGGAAGGCTACGAGCAGTACTTC
CDR3: CASSLWQEGYEQYF

V: TRBV2
D: .
size: .
J: TRBJ2-3
DNA: TGTGCCAGCAAGAAGGGACTTAGGACAGATACGCAGTATTTT
CDR3: CASKKGLRTDTQYF

V: TRBV30
D: .
size: .
J: TRBJ2-6
DNA: TGTGCCTGGAGTGGCAGGGTTGGGGCCAACGTCCTGACTTTC
CDR3: CAWSGRVGANVLTF

V: TRBV2
D: TRBD1
size: .
J: TRBJ1-5
DNA: TGTGCCAGCAGGGACAGGGAGGATCAGCCCCAGCATTTT
CDR3: CASRDREDQPQHF

V: TRBV18
D: .
size: .
J: TRBJ1-1
DNA: TGTGCCAGCAGCCTAGGGGAAAACACTGAAGCTTTCTTT
CDR3: CASSLGENTEAFF

V: TRBV10-3
D: TRBD2
size: .
J: TRBJ2-2
DNA: TGTGCCATCAGTGGGAGCGGGGGGGCTAACGGGGAGCTGTTTTTT
CDR3: CAISGSGGANGELFF

V: TRBV27
D: TRBD1
size: few
J: TRBJ2-7
DNA: TGTGCCAGCAGTCAGGACAGGGGAGGCTACGAGCAGTACTTC
CDR3: CASSQDRGGYEQYF

V: TRBV12-5
D: .
size: .
J: TRBJ1-2
DNA: TGTGCTAGTGGTGTTTCGGGGTCGGACGGCTACACCTTC
CDR3: CASGVSGSDGYTF

V: TRBV3-1/TRBV3-2
D: .
size: .
J: TRBJ2-3
DNA: TGTGCCAGCAGCCTACGGGCTCCCGGGGCAGATACGCAGTATTTT
CDR3: CASSLRAPGADTQYF

V: TRBV9
D: TRBD2
size: once
J: TRBJ2-1
DNA: TGTGCCAGCAACTTGCGGGGGGAGAACAATGAGCAGTTCTTC
CDR3: CASNLRGENNEQFF

V: TRBV10-3
D: .
size: .
J: TRBJ2-3
DNA: TGTGCCATCAGTGGGGCAGGATCAGATACGCAGTATTTT
CDR3: CAISGAGSDTQYF

V: TRBV5-1
D: TRBD2
size: .
J: TRBJ2-5
DNA: TGCGCCAGCAACCCTGGTGCTAGCGGGGGACAAGAGACCCAGTACTTC
CDR3: CASNPGASGGQETQYF

V: TRBV24-1
D: TRBD1
size: .
J: TRBJ2-5
DNA: TGTGCCACCAGGGGACAGAAAGAGACCCAGTACTTC
CDR3: CATRGQKETQYF

V: TRBV12-5
D: TRBD2
size: once
J: TRBJ2-1
DNA: TGTGCTACCGCGGGGGATTACAATGAGCAGTTCTTC
CDR3: CATAGDYNEQFF

V: TRBV6-5
D: .
size: .
J: TRBJ1-3
DNA: TGTGCCAGCAGTTACTCGGCAGGGTCTGGAAACACCATATATTTT
CDR3: CASSYSAGSGNTIYF

V: TRBV6-2/TRBV6-3
D: .
size: .
J: TRBJ2-7
DNA: TGTGCCAGCAGTCCGACAGGCCTTGGGGAGCAGTACTTC
CDR3: CASSPTGLGEQYF

V: TRBV4-1
D: .
size: once
J: TRBJ2-1
DNA: TGCGCCAGCAGCCAAGAGGGCGGGGTAGGTTCCTACAATGAGCAGTTCTTC
CDR3: CASSQEGGVGSYNEQFF

V: TRBV18
D: .
size: .
J: TRBJ1-5
DNA: TGTGCCAGCTCACCAAACGAGGGAGTGGATCAGCCCCAGCATTTT
CDR3: CASSPNEGVDQPQHF

V: TRBV7-9
D: TRBD1
size: .
J: TRBJ2-7
DNA: TGTGCCAGCAGCTTAGGAGGGACAGGAGGGGAGCAGTACTTC
CDR3: CASSLGGTGGEQYF

V: TRBV24-1
D: TRBD1
size: once
J: TRBJ1-2
DNA: TGTGCCACCAGCGGGCCGGGACAGGGAAATGGCTACACCTTC
CDR3: CATSGPGQGNGYTF

V: TRBV5-1
D: .
size: .
J: TRBJ2-3
DNA: TGCGCCAGCAGCTTGGAAGGGGCCACAGATACGCAGTATTTT
CDR3: CASSLEGATDTQYF

V: TRBV13
D: .
size: .
J: TRBJ2-3
DNA: TGTGCCAGCAGTTTTTCCCCCGGACAGAGCTACACAGATACGCAGTATTTT
CDR3: CASSFSPGQSYTDTQYF

V: TRBV11-3
D: TRBD2
size: .
J: TRBJ2-1
DNA: TGTGCCAGCAGCCCGGGGGGGACGAGGAATGAGCAGTTCTTC
CDR3: CASSPGGTRNEQFF

V: TRBV3-1/TRBV3-2
D: .
size: .
J: TRBJ2-2
DNA: TGTGCCAGCAGCCATTCTACCGGGGAGCTGTTTTTT
CDR3: CASSHSTGELFF